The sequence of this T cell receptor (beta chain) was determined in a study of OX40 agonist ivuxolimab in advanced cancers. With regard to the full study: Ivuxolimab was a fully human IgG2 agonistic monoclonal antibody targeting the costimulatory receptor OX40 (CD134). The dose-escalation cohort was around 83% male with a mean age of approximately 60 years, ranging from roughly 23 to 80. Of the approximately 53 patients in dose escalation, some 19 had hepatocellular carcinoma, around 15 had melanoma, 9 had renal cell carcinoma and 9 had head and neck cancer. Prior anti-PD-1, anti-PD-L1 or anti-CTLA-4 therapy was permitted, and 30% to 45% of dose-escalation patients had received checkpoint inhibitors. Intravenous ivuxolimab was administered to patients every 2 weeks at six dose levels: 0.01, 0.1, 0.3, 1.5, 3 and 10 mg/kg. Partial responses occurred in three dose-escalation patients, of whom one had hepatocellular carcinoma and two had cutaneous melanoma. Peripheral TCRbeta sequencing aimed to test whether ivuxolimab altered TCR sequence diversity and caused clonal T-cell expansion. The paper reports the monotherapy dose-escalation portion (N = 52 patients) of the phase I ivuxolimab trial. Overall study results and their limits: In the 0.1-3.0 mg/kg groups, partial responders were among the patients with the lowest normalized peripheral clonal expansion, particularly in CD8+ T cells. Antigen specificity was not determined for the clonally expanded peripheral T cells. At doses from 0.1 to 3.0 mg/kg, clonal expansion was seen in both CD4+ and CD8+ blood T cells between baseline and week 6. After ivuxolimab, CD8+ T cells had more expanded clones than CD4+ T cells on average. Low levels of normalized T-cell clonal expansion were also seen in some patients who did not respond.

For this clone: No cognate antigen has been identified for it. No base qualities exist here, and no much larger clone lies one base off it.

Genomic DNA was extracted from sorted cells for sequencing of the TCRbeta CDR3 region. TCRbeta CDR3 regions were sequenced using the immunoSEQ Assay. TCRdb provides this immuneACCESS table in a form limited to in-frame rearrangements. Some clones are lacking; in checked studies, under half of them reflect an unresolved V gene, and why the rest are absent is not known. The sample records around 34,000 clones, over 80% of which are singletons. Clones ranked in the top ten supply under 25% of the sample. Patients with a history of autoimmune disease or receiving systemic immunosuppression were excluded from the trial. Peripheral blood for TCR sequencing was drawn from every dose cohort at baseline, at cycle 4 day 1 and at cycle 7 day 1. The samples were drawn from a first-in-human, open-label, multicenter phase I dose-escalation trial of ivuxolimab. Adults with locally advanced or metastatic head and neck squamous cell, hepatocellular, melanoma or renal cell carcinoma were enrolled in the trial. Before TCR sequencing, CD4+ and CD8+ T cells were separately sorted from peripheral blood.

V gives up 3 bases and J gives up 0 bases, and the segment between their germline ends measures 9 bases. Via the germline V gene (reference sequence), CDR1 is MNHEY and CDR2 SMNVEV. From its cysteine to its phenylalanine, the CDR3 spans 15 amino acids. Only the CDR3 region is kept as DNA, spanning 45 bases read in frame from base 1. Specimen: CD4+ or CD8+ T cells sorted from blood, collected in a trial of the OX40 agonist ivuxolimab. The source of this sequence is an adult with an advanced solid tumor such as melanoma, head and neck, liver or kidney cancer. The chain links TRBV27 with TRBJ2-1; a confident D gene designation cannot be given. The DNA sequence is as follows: TGTGCCAGCAGTTTGACGGCTAGCTCCTACAATGAGCAGTTCTTC. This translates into CASSLTASSYNEQFF.